This T cell receptor (beta chain) emerged from a study of blood T cells in healthy people across ages (dated by TCRdb to between 2015 and 2016). In terms of the full investigation: Template switching captured roughly one uniquely barcoded TCR beta cDNA molecule per two T cells in model experiments. Four age groups were formed from the donors: young (average 16 years), middle-aged (around 39), aged (62) and long-lived (around 80). Using deep sequencing normalized with unique cDNA molecular identifiers, the study measured how TCR beta repertoire diversity changes with age. The study analyzed two additional independent replicas of 1 million unique cDNA reads from the same blood draw for two donors, one aged 18 to 29 and one aged 80 or older. To avoid experimental bias, donors of different ages were distributed randomly across sequencing lanes.

Paper-wide results and their limitations: Estimates of total diversity based on one million sequenced T cells were regarded as lower bounds and as underestimates. Because donor CMV infection status was unknown, age-related changes in expanded clonotypes were potentially confounded. Compared with the aged group, the long-lived group had more naive CD4+ T cells, fewer expanded clones and increased TCR diversity, suggesting age selection. Conclusive comparison of naive and antigen-experienced compartments was prevented by the profiling of bulk unsorted PBMCs. As age increased, observed TCR beta diversity per million T cells dropped in a roughly linear way, and a significant reduction was already evident by age 40. The percentage of naive T cells measured by flow cytometry correlated strongly with observed TCR beta diversity.

Comment on this clonotype: The target of this receptor is not known. No much larger clone is present one base from it, and per-base qualities are unavailable.

The library was prepared using 5' RACE. The run used an Illumina HiSeq 2500. A second PCR of roughly 6 to 11 cycles was run with a J-beta primer mix and a sample-barcoded 5' primer. A template-switch 5' adaptor carrying 12 random nucleotides introduced a unique molecular identifier onto each TCR beta cDNA molecule. Each sample yielded at least 2.5 million CDR3-containing paired-end reads. All of the RNA was converted into first-strand cDNA using the Mint cDNA synthesis kit, with a TRBC-specific oligonucleotide serving as the primer. Following uracil-DNA glycosylase treatment, all cDNA underwent a first 18-cycle PCR with the universal primers M1SS and BC2_uni_R. For the original study's pipeline: Normalization of each sample was performed by random selection of 1 million high-quality reads, each carrying a distinct molecular identifier. Instead of being binned into consensus sequences, reads with shared molecular identifiers were discarded. MiTCR, with a Q25 quality threshold and the strictest error-elimination algorithm, was used for CDR3 identification, clonotype clustering and error correction. A nonparametric unseen species model using Euler transformation provided a lower-bound estimate of total TCR beta diversity. TCRdb ran its own pipeline on the public reads, namely fastp trimming at Q25 and MiXCR clone calling, and kept in-frame beta chains. CDR3 protein sequences are deduplicated, and each keeps its most common genes and DNA. These V and J calls derive from TCRdb rather than the authors' analysis. The sample has about 730,000 distinct CDR3 sequences on record, roughly two fifths of them singletons. The ten largest clonotypes hold 20% of the sample.

Systemically healthy Caucasian individuals from Russia, 39 in total and aged roughly 6 to 90 years, were included as donors. Each donor gave ten milliliters of peripheral blood, drawn into EDTA-treated Vacutainer tubes. Ficoll-Paque density-gradient centrifugation was used to isolate PBMCs, with at least 6.5 million per sample. Total RNA was extracted from PBMCs with Trizol reagent, with at least 5.5 micrograms obtained per sample. For every donor, flow cytometry on a PBMC aliquot measured the percentage of naive CD45RAhigh/CD27high T cells. V sheds 2 bases and J sheds 0 bases, leaving 18 bases between their ends. CDR1 and CDR2 (LGHDT, YNNKEL) derive from the germline V gene (reference sequence). Inclusive of the bounding cysteine and phenylalanine, the CDR3 is 18 residues long. Here the CDR3 DNA is all that survives: 54 bases in frame from base 1.

The sequenced sample consisted of blood. The sequence was collected from a woman aged 55-75 years in good health. Recombination joined TRBV3-1 with TRBJ2-3; a confident D gene designation cannot be given. The CDR3 is CASSQSAPYETSTDTQYF. The nucleotide sequence is given as TGTGCCAGCAGCCAAAGTGCCCCGTACGAAACTAGCACAGATACGCAGTATTTT.